One and the same sample provided the 30 T cell receptor beta chains below, sequenced in a study of CD4 T cells in relation to SARS-CoV-2 and coronaviruses. The repertoire was sequenced with immunoSEQ multiplex PCR; TCRdb's copy has only in-frame clones and lacks some. The top ten hold approximately 22% of the sample, which has 29,000 or so clones, around 79% seen once. CD4+ T cells from unexposed donors were obtained before the COVID-19 pandemic (2011-2018). CD4+ T cells were isolated from the cells after less than 13 days of culture. Antigens for these TCRs are unknown. The source material was CD4+ T cells from PBMCs, cultured in vitro. The receptors were gathered from a human donor in good health.

This clone was counted a single time. The chain recombines TRBV5-5 with TRBJ1-4; D is uncertain. CDR1 is SGHKS and CDR2 is YYEKEE in the germline V gene (reference sequence). The CDR3 extends over 13 amino acids. The germline V and J ends were trimmed by 4 bases and 12 bases, with 16 bases remaining between them. The CDR3 coding sequence is TGTGCCAGCAGCCGCCCCGGGTCTTCGGAACTGTTTTTT. It is translated as CASSRPGSSELFF. The full variable domain, its missing parts supplied by reference TRBV5-5 and TRBJ1-4, is DAGVTQSPTHLIKTRGQQVTLRCSPISGHKSVSWYQQVLGQGPQFIFQYYEKEERGRGNFPDRFSARQFPNYSSELNVNALLLGDSALYLCASSRPGSSELFFGSGTQLSVL.

This chain links TRBV4-2 with TRBJ2-3; TRBD2 agrees at 7 bases. CDR3 length: 15 residues. CDR1 and CDR2 from the germline V gene are LGHNA and YNFKEQ. Losses at the gene ends were 0 bases for V and 2 bases for J; bases not matched to a gene: 2. The CDR3: CASSQEAGVTDTQYF. The CDR3 DNA is TGTGCCAGCAGCCAAGAGGCGGGAGTCACAGATACGCAGTATTTT.

This chain uses TRBV7-6 with TRBJ1-6, with D possibly being TRBD1 (5 bases). CDR1 SGHVS and CDR2 FNYEAQ come from the germline V gene. The CDR3 runs to 15 residues. The V and J ends lost 1 base and 10 bases respectively, with 14 bases between them. CDR3 bases: TGTGCCAGCAGCTTAGGGGTAGGGGAAGCGTCACCCCTCCACTTT. This translates into CASSLGVGEASPLHF.

The chain combines TRBV28 with TRBJ2-3, with D possibly TRBD2 on 6 matching bases. CDR1 is MDHEN, CDR2 SYDVKM, per germline. Trimming stripped 8 bases from V and 5 bases from J, with 11 bases between. The CDR3 sequence is 12 residues long. The chain's CDR3 is CASASGRDTQYF. In nucleotides, the CDR3 is TGTGCCAGCGCGTCCGGGAGAGATACGCAGTATTTT.

This clone occurred a few times. This sequence joins TRBV7-9 and TRBJ1-1, with D maybe TRBD1 (6 bases). V lost 5 bases, J lost 5 bases, and 21 bases lay in between. Germline CDR1 SEHNR, CDR2 FQNEAQ (reference sequence). The CDR3 loop spans 16 amino acids. The CDR3 spells CASSPMAGGAATEAFF. For the CDR3, the DNA is TGTGCCAGCAGCCCTATGGCGGGGGGCGCGGCGACTGAAGCTTTCTTT.

This rearrangement joins TRBV13 to TRBJ1-2; TRBD1 aligns across 7 bases. J lost 4 bases, V lost 5 bases, and 13 bases had no gene match. Looked up from germline, CDR1 is PRHDT and CDR2 is FYEKMQ (reference sequence). The CDR3 runs 16 residues. CDR3 sequence (DNA): TGTGCCAGCAGCCGCCAAGTGACAGGGTTTACCTATGGCTACACCTTC. Its protein is CASSRQVTGFTYGYTF.

The rearrangement joins TRBV5-4 to TRBJ1-4; perhaps TRBD1 as D (5 bases). V was cut by 4 bases and J by 8 bases, with 12 bases left in between. The CDR3 loop spans 13 amino acids. CDR1 and CDR2 from the germline V gene are SGHNT and YYREEE (reference sequence). CDR3 bases: TGTGCCAGCAGCCGTGGGCAGGGAGAAAAACTGTTTTTT. Amino acid sequence: CASSRGQGEKLFF. The whole variable domain, remainder taken from reference TRBV5-4 and TRBJ1-4, is ETGVTQSPTHLIKTRGQQVTLRCSSQSGHNTVSWYQQALGQGPQFIFQYYREEENGRGNFPPRFSGLQFPNYSSELNVNALELDDSALYLCASSRGQGEKLFFGSGTQLSVL.

The CDR3 sequence: CASSEGGEKSTF. CDR3 nucleotide sequence: TGTGCCAGCAGTGAGGGCGGCGAAAAGAGCACCTTC. This sequence joins TRBV2 and TRBJ1-2; D is unresolved. The ends were cut back, 3 bases at V and 13 bases at J, with 15 bases in the middle. The CDR3 is made up of 12 amino acids. Germline CDR1 and CDR2: SNHLY and FYNNEI.

V and J are TRBV2 and TRBJ1-4; weak D call: TRBD1 (6 bases). Trimming took off 5 bases at V and 8 bases at J, with 21 bases between the two ends. The CDR3 contains 16 residues. CDR1 and CDR2 (germline): SNHLY, FYNNEI. The chain's CDR3 is CASSRSHRERDEKLFF. The DNA for the CDR3 is TGTGCCAGCAGTAGATCACACAGGGAGAGAGACGAAAAACTGTTTTTT.

The rearrangement links TRBV11-1 to TRBJ2-7, with D possibly called TRBD1 or TRBD2 (5 bases each). The CDR3 runs 14 residues. Trimming pared 1 base from V and 3 bases from J, leaving 10 bases between. Germline CDR1 and CDR2: SGHAT and FQDESV (reference sequence). The DNA of the CDR3 is TGTGCCAGCAGCTTAGTGGGACCCAGCTACGAGCAGTACTTC. The encoded protein is CASSLVGPSYEQYF.

By its share, this clone is medium-sized. The J gene is TRBJ1-5, the V gene TRBV9; D call uncertain. The CDR3 length is 13 residues. Trimming left V 0 bases short and J 3 bases short, with 4 bases between. CDR1 and CDR2 (germline): SGDLS, YYNGEE. Here the CDR3 DNA reads TGTGCCAGCAGCGTAGACCTCAATCAGCCCCAGCATTTT. This codes for CASSVDLNQPQHF.

The chain is built from TRBV4-1 and TRBJ2-5; TRBD2 might be the D (5 bases). CDR1 and CDR2 from the germline V gene are MGHRA and YSYEKL. The CDR3 totals 16 residues. V dropped 6 bases and J dropped 5 bases, with 22 bases sitting between them. This chain's CDR3 is CASSPHERTPGETQYF. The CDR3 coding sequence is TGCGCCAGCAGTCCTCATGAAAGGACCCCGGGGGAGACCCAGTACTTC.

This clone was detected only a few times. The chain couples TRBV9 to TRBJ2-2; 7 positions match TRBD2. The CDR3 spans 14 residues. CDR1 and CDR2 from the germline V gene are SGDLS and YYNGEE. V was pared by 8 bases and J by 1 base, with 5 bases of the junction left unmatched. Here the CDR3 reads CARVGRVNTGELFF. The CDR3 nucleotides read TGTGCCAGGGTGGGGAGGGTGAACACCGGGGAGCTGTTTTTT.

The J gene is TRBJ2-7, the V gene TRBV7-7; D tentatively reads TRBD1 or TRBD2 (5 bases each). The germline CDR1 and CDR2 sequences are SSHAT and FNYEAQ (reference sequence). The CDR3 length is 16 residues. The germline V and J ends were trimmed by 11 bases and 0 bases, with 23 bases remaining between them. CDR3 nucleotide sequence: TGTGCCCCCACTTCTGCCGAGGGGCCTATCTCCTACGAGCAGTACTTC. Translation: CAPTSAEGPISYEQYF.

This clone was seen a few times. V gene TRBV10-1 combines with J gene TRBJ2-1, with D hard to call. Germline lookup yields CDR1 WNHNN and CDR2 SYGVQD (reference sequence). The CDR3 has 13 amino acids. Deletions cut 8 bases from V and 3 bases from J, with 11 bases between. DNA of the CDR3: TGCGCCAGCGCTGAATCCCGCTACAATGAGCAGTTCTTC. Protein sequence: CASAESRYNEQFF.

The chain carries TRBV5-1 and TRBJ1-5, with 7 positions matching TRBD1. CDR1 and CDR2 from the germline V gene are SGHRS and YFSETQ. J gave up 0 bases and V 4 bases, and 10 bases lay outside the gene matches. This CDR3 contains 17 residues. The CDR3 bases are TGCGCCAGCAGCCCCGGGACAGCCGGTTATAGCAATCAGCCCCAGCATTTT. As protein: CASSPGTAGYSNQPQHF. Looking up the rest from reference TRBV5-1 and TRBJ1-5 gives the full variable domain: KAGVTQTPRYLIKTRGQQVTLSCSPISGHRSVSWYQQTPGQGLQFLFEYFSETQRNKGNFPGRFSGRQFSNSRSEMNVSTLELGDSALYLCASSPGTAGYSNQPQHFGDGTRLSIL.

The CDR3, as DNA: TGCGCCAGCAGCACCCAGAGGACAGGGGATGAGCAGTTCTTC. It encodes CASSTQRTGDEQFF. The rearrangement links TRBV5-1 to TRBJ2-1; TRBD1 matches 9 bases. With 4 bases clipped from V and 8 bases from J, the junction kept 7 bases outside the gene matches. Germline V gene lookup returns CDR1 SGHRS and CDR2 YFSETQ. The CDR3 has 14 residues.

The J gene is TRBJ2-5, the V gene TRBV20-1, with D hard to call. Trimming left V 3 bases short and J 5 bases short, with 10 bases between. Germline values: CDR1 DFQATT, CDR2 SNEGSKA (reference sequence). CDR3 length: 12 residues. CDR3 in amino acids: CSASLSEETQYF. As DNA, the CDR3 is TGCAGTGCTAGTCTCTCAGAGGAGACCCAGTACTTC.

The V gene is TRBV28, the J gene TRBJ2-2; the D gene could be TRBD1 or TRBD2 (6 bases each). V lost 7 bases, J lost 3 bases, and 12 bases lay in between. In germline, CDR1 is MDHEN, CDR2 SYDVKM. This CDR3 spans 14 amino acids. CDR3 loop: CASTGGTYTGELFF. CDR3 bases: TGTGCCAGCACCGGGGGCACCTACACCGGGGAGCTGTTTTTT.

The V and J genes are TRBV28 and TRBJ2-7, with 8 bases matching TRBD2. With V trimmed by 6 bases and J by 0 bases, 16 bases remained unmatched. This CDR3 spans 18 amino acids. The germline V gene encodes CDR1 MDHEN and CDR2 SYDVKM. The CDR3 loop reads CASSQPRLALTSSYEQYF. The CDR3 nucleotides read TGTGCCAGCAGCCAGCCCAGACTAGCGCTGACGAGCTCCTACGAGCAGTACTTC.

V is TRBV3-1 (or the pseudogene TRBV3-2) and J is TRBJ1-5; tentatively, D is TRBD1 (5 bases). V was trimmed by 4 bases and J by 6 bases, leaving 10 bases between them. CDR1 is LGHDT and CDR2 is YNNKEL in the germline V gene (reference sequence). The CDR3 is made up of 13 amino acids. CDR3 nucleotides: TGTGCCAGCAGCCTCCAGGGAAGTCAGCCCCAGCATTTT. Protein: CASSLQGSQPQHF.

The V and J genes are TRBV3-1 (or the pseudogene TRBV3-2) and TRBJ2-1; D perhaps matches TRBD2 (5 bases). The germline V gene has CDR1 LGHDT and CDR2 YNNKEL (reference sequence). CDR3 length: 14 amino acids. V was pared by 4 bases and J by 0 bases, with 7 bases between. CDR3 loop: CASSRESSYNEQFF. Written as DNA, the CDR3 is TGTGCCAGCAGCCGGGAGAGCTCCTACAATGAGCAGTTCTTC.

The genes are TRBV18 and TRBJ2-3; a weak D match, TRBD1 (6 bases). This CDR3 comprises 13 residues. Trimming cost V 4 bases and J 6 bases, with 11 bases left between them. Germline values: CDR1 KGHSH, CDR2 LQKENI. CDR3 nucleotides: TGTGCCAGCTCACTACAGGGTCGGGATACGCAGTATTTT. It translates to CASSLQGRDTQYF.

This chain links TRBV30 with TRBJ1-4; maybe TRBD1 (5 bases). The CDR3 contains 15 residues. Trimming removed 1 base at V and 0 bases at J, with 9 bases between. Germline values: CDR1 GTSNPN, CDR2 SVGIG (reference sequence). CDR3 amino acids: CAWSATTATNEKLFF. The CDR3 nucleotides are TGTGCCTGGAGTGCCACGACAGCAACTAATGAAAAACTGTTTTTT.

The chain couples TRBV5-5 to TRBJ2-6, with D unclear. The germline V gene encodes CDR1 SGHKS and CDR2 YYEKEE (reference sequence). There are 16 residues in the CDR3. Trimming removed 0 bases from V and 1 base from J, with 8 bases in between. DNA for the CDR3: TGTGCCAGCAGCTTGGGCCGAAGTTCTGGGGCCAACGTCCTGACTTTC. Protein: CASSLGRSSGANVLTF.

The chain joins TRBV18 to TRBJ1-2, with D perhaps matching TRBD1 (6 bases). This CDR3 is 12 amino acids long. CDR1 and CDR2 (germline): KGHSH, LQKENI. V gave up 3 bases and J gave up 6 bases, with 8 bases separating them. The CDR3 coding sequence is TGTGCCAGCTCACCCAGGGGAGATGGCTACACCTTC. This sequence encodes CASSPRGDGYTF.

The chain combines TRBV5-1 with TRBJ1-1, with D hard to call. V lost 0 bases, J lost 1 base, and 7 bases lay in between. CDR3 length equals 14 residues. From germline, CDR1 is SGHRS and CDR2 YFSETQ. The CDR3 reads CASSLVQANTEAFF. In nucleotides, the CDR3 is TGCGCCAGCAGCTTGGTGCAGGCGAACACTGAAGCTTTCTTT.

The rearrangement uses TRBV4-1 and TRBJ2-6, with TRBD2 matching 10 bases. V was clipped by 7 bases and J by 4 bases; unmatched bases: 19. The germline CDR1 and CDR2 sequences are MGHRA and YSYEKL. The CDR3 consists of 20 residues. CDR3 sequence reads: CASNQGALVAGGSGANVLTF. CDR3 DNA sequence: TGCGCCAGCAATCAGGGGGCGCTGGTAGCGGGAGGTTCGGGGGCCAACGTCCTGACTTTC.

The gene calls are TRBV4-3 and TRBJ1-2; D remains ambiguous. The CDR3 totals 14 residues. V was trimmed by 0 bases and J by 4 bases, leaving 9 bases between them. The V gene's germline CDR1 is LGHNA and CDR2 YSLEER. Written as DNA, the CDR3 is TGCGCCAGCAGCCAAGATTGGAGTATCTATGGCTACACCTTC. Protein product: CASSQDWSIYGYTF.

This rearrangement joins TRBV5-4 to TRBJ1-3; D not certain. Trimming left V 0 bases short and J 0 bases short, with 7 bases between. This CDR3 has 15 residues. CDR1 is SGHNT and CDR2 is YYREEE in the germline V gene (reference sequence). CDR3: CASSLDVDSGNTIYF. Here the CDR3 DNA reads TGTGCCAGCAGCTTGGATGTAGACTCTGGAAACACCATATATTTT.